The subject of this entry is one T cell receptor (beta chain). Its matching antigen is unknown. Unique molecular identifiers had been added to the TCR beta cDNA libraries. TCRdb called the PCR reads again in MiXCR, with one record for every CDR3 protein. The sample lists roughly 600,000 distinct CDR3 sequences, roughly 45% occurring once. The sample comes from a study of post-analysis software for immune sequencing data. General observations from the study: When compared against controls, multiple sclerosis patients showed significantly lower normalized Chao1 diversity. In patients, about 5 TRBV segments were more frequent than in controls, with TRBV5-6, TRBV5-1 and TRBV20-1 among them.

Germline V lookup: CDR1 SGDLS, CDR2 YYNGEE. This CDR3 comprises 19 residues. With V trimmed by 4 bases and J by 4 bases, 20 bases remained unmatched. The sequence derives from a girl aged 10 to 17 with multiple sclerosis. The sequencing input was blood. The chain joins TRBV9 to TRBJ2-7, with 10 nucleotides matching TRBD2. For the CDR3, the DNA is TGTGCCAGCAGCCCTTTTCCCGGGACTAGCGATATCATATGGTACGAGCAGTACTTC. It translates to CASSPFPGTSDIIWYEQYF.